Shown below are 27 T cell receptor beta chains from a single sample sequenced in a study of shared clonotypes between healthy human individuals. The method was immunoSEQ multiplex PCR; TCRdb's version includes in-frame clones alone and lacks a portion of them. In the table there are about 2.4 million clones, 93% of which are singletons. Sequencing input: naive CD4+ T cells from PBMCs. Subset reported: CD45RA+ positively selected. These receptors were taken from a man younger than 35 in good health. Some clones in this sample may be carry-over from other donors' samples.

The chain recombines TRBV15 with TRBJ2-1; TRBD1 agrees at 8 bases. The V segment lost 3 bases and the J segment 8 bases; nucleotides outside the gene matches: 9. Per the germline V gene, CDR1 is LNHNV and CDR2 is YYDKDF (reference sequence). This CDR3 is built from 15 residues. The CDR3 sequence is CATSSERQGQDEQFF. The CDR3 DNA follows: TGTGCCACCAGCAGCGAACGACAGGGGCAAGATGAGCAGTTCTTC.

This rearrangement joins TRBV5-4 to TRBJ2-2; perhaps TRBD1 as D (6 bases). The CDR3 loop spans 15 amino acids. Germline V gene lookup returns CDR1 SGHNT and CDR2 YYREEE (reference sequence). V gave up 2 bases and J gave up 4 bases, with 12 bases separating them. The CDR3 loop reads CASSLVRGSTGELFF. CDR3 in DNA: TGTGCCAGCAGCTTAGTAAGGGGGAGCACCGGGGAGCTGTTTTTT.

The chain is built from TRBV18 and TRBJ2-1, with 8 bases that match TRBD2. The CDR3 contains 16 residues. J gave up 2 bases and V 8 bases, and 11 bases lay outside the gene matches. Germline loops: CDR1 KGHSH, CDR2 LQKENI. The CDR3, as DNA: TGTGCCAGCACCCAGGCGGCGGGAGGCACCTACAATGAGCAGTTCTTC. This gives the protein CASTQAAGGTYNEQFF. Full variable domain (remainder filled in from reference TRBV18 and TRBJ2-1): NAGVMQNPRHLVRRRGQEARLRCSPMKGHSHVYWYRQLPEEGLKFMVYLQKENIIDESGMPKERFSAEFPKEGPSILRIQQVVRGDSAAYFCASTQAAGGTYNEQFFGPGTRLTVL.

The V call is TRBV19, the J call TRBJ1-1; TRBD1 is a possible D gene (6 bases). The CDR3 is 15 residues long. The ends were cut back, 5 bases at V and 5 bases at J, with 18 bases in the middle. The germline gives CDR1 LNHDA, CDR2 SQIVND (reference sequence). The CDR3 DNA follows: TGTGCCAGTAGTTTCCCTGGACAGCCGGGGACTGAAGCTTTCTTT. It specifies CASSFPGQPGTEAFF. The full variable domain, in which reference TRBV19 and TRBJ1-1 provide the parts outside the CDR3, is DGGITQSPKYLFRKEGQNVTLSCEQNLNHDAMYWYRQDPGQGLRLIYYSQIVNDFQKGDIAEGYSVSREKKESFPLTVTSAQKNPTAFYLCASSFPGQPGTEAFFGQGTRLTVV.

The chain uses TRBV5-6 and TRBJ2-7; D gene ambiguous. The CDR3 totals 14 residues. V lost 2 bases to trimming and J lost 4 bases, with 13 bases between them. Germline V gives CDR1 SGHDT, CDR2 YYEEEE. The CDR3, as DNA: TGTGCCAGCAGCTTTTCGCCAGATCTATACGAGCAGTACTTC. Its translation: CASSFSPDLYEQYF.

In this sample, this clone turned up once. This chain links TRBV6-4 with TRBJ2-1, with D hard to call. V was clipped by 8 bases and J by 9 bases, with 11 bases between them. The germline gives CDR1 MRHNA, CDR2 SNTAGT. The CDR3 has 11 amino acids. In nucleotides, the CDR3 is TGTGCCAGCCATAGGCGTGGTGAGCAGTTCTTC. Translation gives CASHRRGEQFF.

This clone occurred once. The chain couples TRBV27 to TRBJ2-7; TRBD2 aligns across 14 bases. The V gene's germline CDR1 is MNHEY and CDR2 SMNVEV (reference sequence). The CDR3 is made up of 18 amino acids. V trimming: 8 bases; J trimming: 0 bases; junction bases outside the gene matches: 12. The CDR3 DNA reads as TGTGCCAGCCGACAGGATAAGGGACTAGCGGGGGCCTCCTACGAGCAGTACTTC. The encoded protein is CASRQDKGLAGASYEQYF.

The CDR3 nucleotides read TGTGCCAGCAGTCGCCTCGAGGGGGTTGGCGCTGAAGCTTTCTTT. It yields the protein CASSRLEGVGAEAFF. This sequence joins TRBV2 and TRBJ1-1; a possible D gene is TRBD1 (6 bases). Germline V CDR1 and CDR2: SNHLY, FYNNEI. This CDR3 is 15 amino acids long. Trimming removed 5 bases at V and 6 bases at J, with 19 bases between.

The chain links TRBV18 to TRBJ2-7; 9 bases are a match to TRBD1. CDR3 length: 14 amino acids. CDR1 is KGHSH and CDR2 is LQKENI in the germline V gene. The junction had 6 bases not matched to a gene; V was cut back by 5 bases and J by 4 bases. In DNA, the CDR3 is TGTGCCAGCTCATACCGGGACAGGGCGTACGAGCAGTACTTC. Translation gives CASSYRDRAYEQYF.

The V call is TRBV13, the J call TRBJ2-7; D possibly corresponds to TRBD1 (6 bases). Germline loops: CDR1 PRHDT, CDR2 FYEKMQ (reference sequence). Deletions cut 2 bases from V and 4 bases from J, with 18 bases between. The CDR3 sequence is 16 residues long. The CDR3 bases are TGTGCCAGCAGCTTAAGCAGGGGAAATCGAGGGTACGAGCAGTACTTC. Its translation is CASSLSRGNRGYEQYF.

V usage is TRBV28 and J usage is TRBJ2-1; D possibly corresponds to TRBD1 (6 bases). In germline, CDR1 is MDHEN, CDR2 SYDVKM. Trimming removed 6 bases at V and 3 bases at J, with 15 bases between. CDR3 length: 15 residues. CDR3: CASSRVRTDYNEQFF. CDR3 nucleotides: TGTGCCAGCAGCCGGGTCCGGACAGACTACAATGAGCAGTTCTTC.

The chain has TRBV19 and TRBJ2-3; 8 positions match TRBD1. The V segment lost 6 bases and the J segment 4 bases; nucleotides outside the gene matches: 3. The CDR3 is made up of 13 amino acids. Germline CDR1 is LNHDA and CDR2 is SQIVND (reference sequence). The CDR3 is CASSGQGSDTQYF. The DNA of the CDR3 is TGTGCCAGTAGCGGACAGGGTTCAGATACGCAGTATTTT.

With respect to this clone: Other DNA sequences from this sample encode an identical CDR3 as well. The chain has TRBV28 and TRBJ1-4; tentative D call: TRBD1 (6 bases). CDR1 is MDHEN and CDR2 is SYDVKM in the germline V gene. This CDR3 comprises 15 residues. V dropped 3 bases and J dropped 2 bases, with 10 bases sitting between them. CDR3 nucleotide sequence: TGTGCCAGCAGTTTTCGACAGGCGACTAATGAAAAACTGTTTTTT. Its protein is CASSFRQATNEKLFF.

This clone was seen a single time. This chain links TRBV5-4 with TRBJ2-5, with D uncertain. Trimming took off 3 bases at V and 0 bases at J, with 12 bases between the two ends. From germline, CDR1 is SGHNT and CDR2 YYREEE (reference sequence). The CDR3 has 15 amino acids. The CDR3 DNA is TGTGCCAGCAGCTCCTCTATGCCCTACCAAGAGACCCAGTACTTC. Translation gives CASSSSMPYQETQYF.

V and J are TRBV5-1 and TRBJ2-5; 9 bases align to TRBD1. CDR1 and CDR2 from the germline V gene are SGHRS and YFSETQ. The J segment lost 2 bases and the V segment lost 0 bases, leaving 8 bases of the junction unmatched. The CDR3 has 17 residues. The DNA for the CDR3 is TGCGCCAGCAGCTTGGTTGGACAGGGGATCAGGCAAGAGACCCAGTACTTC. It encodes CASSLVGQGIRQETQYF.

The CDR3 spells CSVSWWSPLREETQYF. In DNA form, the CDR3 reads TGCAGCGTCTCATGGTGGTCTCCTCTCCGGGAAGAGACCCAGTACTTC. V and J are TRBV29-1 and TRBJ2-5; no definite D call. Germline V CDR1 and CDR2: SQVTM, ANQGSEA. The CDR3 sequence is 16 residues long. Deletions cut 6 bases from V and 3 bases from J, with 23 bases between.

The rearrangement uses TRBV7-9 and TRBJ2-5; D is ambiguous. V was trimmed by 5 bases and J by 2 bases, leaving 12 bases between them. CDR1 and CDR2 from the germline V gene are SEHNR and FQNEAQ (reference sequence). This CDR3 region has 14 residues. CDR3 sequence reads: CASSPDFTQETQYF. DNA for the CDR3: TGTGCCAGCAGCCCCGACTTCACTCAAGAGACCCAGTACTTC.

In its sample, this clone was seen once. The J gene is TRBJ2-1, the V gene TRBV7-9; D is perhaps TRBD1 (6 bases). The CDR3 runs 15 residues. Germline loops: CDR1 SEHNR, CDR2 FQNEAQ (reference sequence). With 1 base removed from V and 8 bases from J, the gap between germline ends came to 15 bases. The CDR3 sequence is CASSLEQGPLYEQFF. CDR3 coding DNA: TGTGCCAGCAGCTTAGAACAGGGTCCTTTGTATGAGCAGTTCTTC.

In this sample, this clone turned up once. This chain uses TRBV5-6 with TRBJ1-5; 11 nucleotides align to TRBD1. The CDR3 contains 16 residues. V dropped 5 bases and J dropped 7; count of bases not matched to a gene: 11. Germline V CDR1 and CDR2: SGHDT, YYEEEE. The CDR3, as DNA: TGTGCCAGCAGTTTGAACCTCGGACAGGGGGCACAGCCCCAGCATTTT. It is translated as CASSLNLGQGAQPQHF.

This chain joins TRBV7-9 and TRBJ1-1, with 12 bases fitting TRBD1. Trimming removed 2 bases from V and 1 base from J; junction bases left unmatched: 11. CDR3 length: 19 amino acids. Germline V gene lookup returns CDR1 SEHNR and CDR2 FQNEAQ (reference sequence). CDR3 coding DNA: TGTGCCAGCAGCTTAAGGGAGATCGGGACAGGGGGCGCGAACACTGAAGCTTTCTTT. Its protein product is CASSLREIGTGGANTEAFF.

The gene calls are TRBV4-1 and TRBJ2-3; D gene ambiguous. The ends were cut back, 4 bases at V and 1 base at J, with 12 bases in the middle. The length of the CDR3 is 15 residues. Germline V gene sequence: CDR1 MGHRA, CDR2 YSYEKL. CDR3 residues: CASSLAVWGTDTQYF. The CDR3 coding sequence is TGCGCCAGCAGCCTTGCGGTTTGGGGCACAGATACGCAGTATTTT.

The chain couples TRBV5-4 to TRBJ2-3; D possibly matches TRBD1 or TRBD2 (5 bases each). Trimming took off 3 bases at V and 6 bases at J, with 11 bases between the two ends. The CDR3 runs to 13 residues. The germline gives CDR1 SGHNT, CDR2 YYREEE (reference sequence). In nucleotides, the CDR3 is TGTGCCAGCAGCTCGGGACCTTTGGATACGCAGTATTTT. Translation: CASSSGPLDTQYF.

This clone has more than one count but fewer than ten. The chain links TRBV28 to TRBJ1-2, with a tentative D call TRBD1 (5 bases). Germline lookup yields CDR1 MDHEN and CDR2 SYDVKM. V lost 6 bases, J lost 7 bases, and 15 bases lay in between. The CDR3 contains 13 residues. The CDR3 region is CASRSAGETGYTF. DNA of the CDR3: TGTGCCAGCAGATCCGCGGGGGAAACTGGCTACACCTTC.

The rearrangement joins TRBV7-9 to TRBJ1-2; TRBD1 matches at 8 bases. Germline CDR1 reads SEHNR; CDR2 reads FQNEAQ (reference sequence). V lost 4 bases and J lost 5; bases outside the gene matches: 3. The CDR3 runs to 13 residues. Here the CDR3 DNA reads TGTGCCAGCAGCTCGAGGACAGGGTATGGCTACACCTTC. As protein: CASSSRTGYGYTF.

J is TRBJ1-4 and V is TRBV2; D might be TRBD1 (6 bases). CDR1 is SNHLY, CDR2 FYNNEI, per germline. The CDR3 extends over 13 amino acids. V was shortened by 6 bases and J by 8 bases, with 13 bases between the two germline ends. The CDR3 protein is CASRRGADEKLFF. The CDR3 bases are TGTGCCAGCAGGAGGGGGGCAGACGAAAAACTGTTTTTT. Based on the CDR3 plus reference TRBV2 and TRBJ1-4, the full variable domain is EPEVTQTPSHQVTQMGQEVILRCVPISNHLYFYWYRQILGQKVEFLVSFYNNEISEKSEIFDDQFSVERPDGSNFTLKIRSTKLEDSAMYFCASRRGADEKLFFGSGTQLSVL.

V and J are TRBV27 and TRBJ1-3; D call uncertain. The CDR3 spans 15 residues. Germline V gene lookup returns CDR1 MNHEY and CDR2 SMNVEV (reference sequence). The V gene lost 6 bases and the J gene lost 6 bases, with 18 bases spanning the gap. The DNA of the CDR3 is TGTGCCAGCAGCCCTAGAGTAACAGCGGAAAACACCATATATTTT. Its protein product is CASSPRVTAENTIYF.

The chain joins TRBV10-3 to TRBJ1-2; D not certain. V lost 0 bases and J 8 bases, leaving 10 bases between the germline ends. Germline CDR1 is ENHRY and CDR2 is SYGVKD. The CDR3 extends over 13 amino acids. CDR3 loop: CAISESGPGGYTF. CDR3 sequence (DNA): TGTGCCATCAGTGAGTCTGGCCCGGGGGGCTACACCTTC.